This T cell receptor beta chain was sequenced for a study of shared clonotypes between healthy human individuals. Study findings and constraints: Generally, estimated richness proved larger in naive subsets than it did in memory subsets. Rarefaction analysis demonstrated incomplete sorted-subset sequencing notwithstanding large depth.

Details on this clone: Its antigen is as yet unknown.

The donors were adults (healthy and HIV-negative) with no recent acute infections or vaccinations. Authors' processing steps: Sequence data from immunoSEQ were junction-only and lacked quality scores; consequently, filtering differed. Some clones are missing from TCRdb's copy, which holds only in-frame ones; the method was immunoSEQ multiplex PCR. The DNA gave D and trimming, while V, J and clone size come from that table. The data contain some 660,000 clones, 60% to 75% of them singletons. This CDR3 comprises 18 residues. Trimming removed 5 bases from V and 1 base from J, with 20 bases in between. Per germline, CDR1 SGHTA and CDR2 FQGNSA.

This TCR came from a woman aged 30 to 39 in good health. The chain uses TRBV7-2 and TRBJ2-2; D remains unclear. The sequenced sample consisted of memory CD4+ T cells sorted from blood. Subset indicated: CD45RA-negative fraction. CDR3 residues: CASSLKLFGQVNTGELFF. CDR3 bases: TGTGCCAGCAGCCTAAAGCTTTTCGGGCAGGTGAACACCGGGGAGCTGTTTTTT.